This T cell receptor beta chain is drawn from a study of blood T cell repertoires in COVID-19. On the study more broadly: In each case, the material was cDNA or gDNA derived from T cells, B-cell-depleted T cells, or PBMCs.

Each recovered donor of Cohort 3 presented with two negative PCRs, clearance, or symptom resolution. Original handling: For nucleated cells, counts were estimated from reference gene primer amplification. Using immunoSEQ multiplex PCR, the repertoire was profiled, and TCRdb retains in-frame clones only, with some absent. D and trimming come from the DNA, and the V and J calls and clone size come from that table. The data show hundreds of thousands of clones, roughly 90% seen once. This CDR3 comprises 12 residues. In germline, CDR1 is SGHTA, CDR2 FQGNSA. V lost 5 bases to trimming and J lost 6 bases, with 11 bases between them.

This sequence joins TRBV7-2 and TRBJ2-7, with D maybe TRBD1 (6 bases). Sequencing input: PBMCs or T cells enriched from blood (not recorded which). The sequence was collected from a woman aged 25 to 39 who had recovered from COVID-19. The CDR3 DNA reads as TGTGCCAGCAGCCGTATCAGGGGCGAGCAGTACTTC. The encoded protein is CASSRIRGEQYF.